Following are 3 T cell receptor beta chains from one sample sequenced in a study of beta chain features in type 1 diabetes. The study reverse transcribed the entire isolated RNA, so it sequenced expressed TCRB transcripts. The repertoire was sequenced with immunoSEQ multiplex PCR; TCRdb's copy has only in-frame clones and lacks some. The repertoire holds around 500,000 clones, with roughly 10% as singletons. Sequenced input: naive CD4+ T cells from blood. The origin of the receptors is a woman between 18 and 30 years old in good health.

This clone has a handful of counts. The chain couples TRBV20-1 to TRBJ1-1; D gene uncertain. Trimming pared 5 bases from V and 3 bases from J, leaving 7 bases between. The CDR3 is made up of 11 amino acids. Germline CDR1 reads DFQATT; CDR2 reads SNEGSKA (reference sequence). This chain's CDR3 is CSASVHTEAFF. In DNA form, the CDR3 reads TGCAGTGCTTCAGTACACACTGAAGCTTTCTTT.

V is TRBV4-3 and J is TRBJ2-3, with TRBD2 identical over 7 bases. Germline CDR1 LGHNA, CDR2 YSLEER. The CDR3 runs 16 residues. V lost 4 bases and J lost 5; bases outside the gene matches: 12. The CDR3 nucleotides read TGCGCCAGCAGCCGCACGGGACTAAATATTAAAGATACGCAGTATTTT. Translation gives CASSRTGLNIKDTQYF.

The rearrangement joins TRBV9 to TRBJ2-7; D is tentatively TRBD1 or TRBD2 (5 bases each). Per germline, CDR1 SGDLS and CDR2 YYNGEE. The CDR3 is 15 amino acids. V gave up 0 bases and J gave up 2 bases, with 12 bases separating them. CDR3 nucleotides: TGTGCCAGCAGCGTAGGGGGAGACAGCCCCTACGAGCAGTACTTC. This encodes CASSVGGDSPYEQYF. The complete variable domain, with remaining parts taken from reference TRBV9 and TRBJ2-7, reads DSGVTQTPKHLITATGQRVTLRCSPRSGDLSVYWYQQSLDQGLQFLIQYYNGEERAKGNILERFSAQQFPDLHSELNLSSLELGDSALYFCASSVGGDSPYEQYFGPGTRLTVT.